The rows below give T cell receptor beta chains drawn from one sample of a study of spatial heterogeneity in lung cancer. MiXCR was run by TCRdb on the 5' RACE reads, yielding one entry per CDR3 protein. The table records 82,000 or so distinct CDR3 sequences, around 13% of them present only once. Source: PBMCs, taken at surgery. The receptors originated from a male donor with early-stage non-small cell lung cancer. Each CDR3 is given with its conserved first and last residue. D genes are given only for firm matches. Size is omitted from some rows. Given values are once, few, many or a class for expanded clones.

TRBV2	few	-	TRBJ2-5	TGTGCCAGCTGTAGAAATATTCAAGAGACCCAGTACTTC	CASCRNIQETQYF
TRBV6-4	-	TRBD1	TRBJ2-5	TGTGCCAGCATCCCCTCTAGGAGGACAGGGGGACTGGATGGCGAAGAGACCCAGTACTTC	CASIPSRRTGGLDGEETQYF
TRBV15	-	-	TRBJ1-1	TGTGCCACCAGCAGAGCCGTGGCAGCCGCTGCCACTGAAGCTTTCTTT	CATSRAVAAAATEAFF
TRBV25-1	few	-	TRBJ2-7	TGTGCCAGCAGTGAATCAGGGCGAGACTACGAGCAGTACTTC	CASSESGRDYEQYF
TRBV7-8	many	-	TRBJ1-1	TGTGCCAGCAGCTTAGTGCAGGACTTGAACACTGAAGCTTTCTTT	CASSLVQDLNTEAFF
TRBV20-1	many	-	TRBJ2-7	TGCAGCTCTGGGAGCTCCTACGAGCAGTACTTC	CSSGSSYEQYF
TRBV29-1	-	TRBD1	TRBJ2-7	TGCAGCGTTGAAGATCAGGGGACAGGTCGATACGAGCAGTACTTC	CSVEDQGTGRYEQYF
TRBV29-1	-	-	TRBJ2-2	TGCAGCGCTTACAGAACCGGGGAGCTGTTTTTT	CSAYRTGELFF
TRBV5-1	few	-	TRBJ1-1	TGCGCCAGCAGCTTATATGGGGACACTGAAGCTTTCTTT	CASSLYGDTEAFF
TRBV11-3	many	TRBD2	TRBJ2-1	TGTGCCAGCAGCGCGGGACTAGCGGAATCCAATGAGCAGTTCTTC	CASSAGLAESNEQFF
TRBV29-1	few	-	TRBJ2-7	TGCAGCGTTGAGGAGACGGCGAAGGACGAGCAGTACTTC	CSVEETAKDEQYF
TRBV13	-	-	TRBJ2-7	TGTGCCAGCAGCTTCGGGAGTTTAGAGTACGAGCAGTACTTC	CASSFGSLEYEQYF
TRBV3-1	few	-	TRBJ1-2	TGTGCCAGCAGCCCCCGAGGGTCGGCTAACTATGGCTACACCTTC	CASSPRGSANYGYTF
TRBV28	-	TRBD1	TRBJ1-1	TGTGCCAGCAGTCCAATCGACAGGGGGGCTACTGAAGCTTTCTTT	CASSPIDRGATEAFF
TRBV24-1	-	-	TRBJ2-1	TGTGCCACCAGTGATTATTCGGACGAGCAGTTCTTC	CATSDYSDEQFF
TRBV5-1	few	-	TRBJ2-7	TGCGCCAGCAGCTTGGTCGCCTACGAGCAGTACTTC	CASSLVAYEQYF
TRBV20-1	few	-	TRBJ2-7	TGCAGTGCACAACCGGGACCGACCATAACCTACGAGCAGTACTTC	CSAQPGPTITYEQYF
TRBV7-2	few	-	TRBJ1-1	TGTGCCAGCAGCTGGGGGGCGAACACTGAAGCTTTCTTT	CASSWGANTEAFF
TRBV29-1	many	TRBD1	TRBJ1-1	TGCAGCGCCGGGACAGGGGGAAACACTGAAGCTTTCTTT	CSAGTGGNTEAFF
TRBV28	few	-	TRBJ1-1	TGTGCCAGCAGTTTGATCTCCAGGAACACTGAAGCTTTCTTT	CASSLISRNTEAFF
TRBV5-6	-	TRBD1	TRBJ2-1	TGTGCCAGCAGCTGGGGACAGGAGCAGTTCTTC	CASSWGQEQFF
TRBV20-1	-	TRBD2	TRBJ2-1	TGCAGTGCTAGCGGGGGGGCGCGCAATGAGCAGTTCTTC	CSASGGARNEQFF
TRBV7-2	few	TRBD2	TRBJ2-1	TGTGCCAGCAGCTTTGGAGGGCTAGCGGTGGAGTTCTTC	CASSFGGLAVEFF
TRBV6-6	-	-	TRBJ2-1	TGTGCCAGCAGTCTAACCCCCACAGGGAATGAGCAGTTCTTC	CASSLTPTGNEQFF
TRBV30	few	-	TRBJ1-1	TGTGCCTCGAAAGGACAAGAAATGAACACTGAAGCTTTCTTT	CASKGQEMNTEAFF
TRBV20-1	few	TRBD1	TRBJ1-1	TGCAGCGGACAGGGGTTGAACACTGAAGCTTTCTTT	CSGQGLNTEAFF
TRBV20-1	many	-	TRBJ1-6	TGCAGTGCTACCGACGGGCTCCACGGGAGTTCACCCCTCCACTTT	CSATDGLHGSSPLHF
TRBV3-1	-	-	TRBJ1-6	TGTGCCAGCAGCAGTTTTCGTGAATCACCCCTCCACTTT	CASSSFRESPLHF
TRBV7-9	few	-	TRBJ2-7	TGTGCCAGCAGCTATAACTACCGACCTTACGAGCAGTACTTC	CASSYNYRPYEQYF
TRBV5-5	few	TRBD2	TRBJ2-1	TGTGCCAGCAGCTTGGGGGCCGGGGACTACTACAATGAGCAGTTCTTC	CASSLGAGDYYNEQFF
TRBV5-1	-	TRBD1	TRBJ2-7	TGCGCCAGCAGCCGACAGGACAGGGTCGACGAGCAGTACTTC	CASSRQDRVDEQYF
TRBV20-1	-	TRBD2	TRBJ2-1	TGCAGTGCTCCAAAGGGGCGGGGGGCCTACAATGAGCAGTTCTTC	CSAPKGRGAYNEQFF
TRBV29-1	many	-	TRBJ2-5	TGCAGCGTCGACCAAGAGACCCAGTACTTC	CSVDQETQYF
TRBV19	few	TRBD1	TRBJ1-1	TGTGCCAGTAGTCCCCGGGACAGGGGGATAACTGAAGCTTTCTTT	CASSPRDRGITEAFF
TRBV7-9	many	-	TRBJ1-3	TGTGCCAGCAGCCCCCGAGGGGTCCACTCTGGAAACACCATATATTTT	CASSPRGVHSGNTIYF
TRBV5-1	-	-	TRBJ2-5	TGCGCCAGCTCGACAGGTGTCGCCCAAGAGACCCAGTACTTC	CASSTGVAQETQYF
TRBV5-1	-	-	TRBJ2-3	TGCGCCAGCAGCATGGAGGTTCCAGATACGCAGTATTTT	CASSMEVPDTQYF
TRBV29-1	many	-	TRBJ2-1	TGCAGCGTTGAAGATCCCGGGGAATGGTACAATGAGCAGTTCTTC	CSVEDPGEWYNEQFF
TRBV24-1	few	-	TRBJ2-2	TGTGCCACCAGTTTGGCCCACTCTGCCACCGGGGAGCTGTTTTTT	CATSLAHSATGELFF
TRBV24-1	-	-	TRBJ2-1	TGTGCCACCAGTTCCGATGGGGGCACTTACAATGAGCAGTTCTTC	CATSSDGGTYNEQFF
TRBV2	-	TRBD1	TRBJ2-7	TGTGCCAGCGGGTCCGGGACAGGGGGTCTCGAGCAGTACTTC	CASGSGTGGLEQYF
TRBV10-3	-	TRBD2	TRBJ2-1	TGTACCATCAGTGCTAAACTAGCGGAGGATCCGGGGTACAATGAGCAGTTCTTC	CTISAKLAEDPGYNEQFF
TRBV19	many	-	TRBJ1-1	TGTGCCAGTAGTCACCCCCCCGGGACAACTGAAGCTTTCTTT	CASSHPPGTTEAFF
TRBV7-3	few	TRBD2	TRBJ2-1	TGTGCCAGCAGTCAGACTAGCGGGAGGCTTGGTGAGCAGTTCTTC	CASSQTSGRLGEQFF
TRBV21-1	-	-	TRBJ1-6	TGTGCCAGCAGCCCTAAACGGGACCGTCGGAGCTCCTATAATTCACCCCTCCACTTT	CASSPKRDRRSSYNSPLHF
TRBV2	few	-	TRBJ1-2	TGTGCCAGCAGTGATACAGTAGGGAGGAGCTATGGCTACACCTTC	CASSDTVGRSYGYTF
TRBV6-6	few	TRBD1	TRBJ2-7	TGTGCCAGCAGCCAGAGGACAGGGGCCTACGAGCAGTACTTC	CASSQRTGAYEQYF
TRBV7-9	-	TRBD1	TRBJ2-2	TGTGCCAGCAGCTACCCGGGACAGGGGAAGACCGGGGAGCTGTTTTTT	CASSYPGQGKTGELFF
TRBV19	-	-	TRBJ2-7	TGTGCCAGTAGTATTAAAGGGGCGGAGGAAAAGGTCGAGCAGTACTTC	CASSIKGAEEKVEQYF
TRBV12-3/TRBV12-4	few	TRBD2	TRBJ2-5	TGTGCCAGCAGTTTTAGCGGGAGTCAAGAGACCCAGTACTTC	CASSFSGSQETQYF
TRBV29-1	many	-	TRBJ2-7	TGCAGCGTTGAAGAGGGTCGAGGTGAGCCGTACTTC	CSVEEGRGEPYF
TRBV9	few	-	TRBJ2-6	TGTGCCAGCAGCGTCGGGACACTAGGCAACGTCCTGACTTTC	CASSVGTLGNVLTF
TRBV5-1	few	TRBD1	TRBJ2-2	TGCGCCAGCAGCTTGGGGGACAGAAACACCGGGGAGCTGTTTTTT	CASSLGDRNTGELFF
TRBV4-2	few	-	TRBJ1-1	TGTGCCAGCAGCCAAGATCCCATTTGGGACGGGAACACTGAAGCTTTCTTT	CASSQDPIWDGNTEAFF